This T cell receptor beta chain was recovered during a study of cytomegalovirus exposure and HLA in healthy donors (dated by TCRdb to 2015 to 2018). Looking at the study overall: According to a later analysis, one platform produced both the 110 or so validation repertoires and the 550 to 800 repertoires of the first cohort. The study combined high-throughput TCR immunosequencing, statistical association of individual TCRs with disease status, and machine learning to predict cytomegalovirus infection status. The study aimed to test whether signatures of past pathogen exposure could be identified by cataloging public T cell receptors. Besides the first cohort of 550 to 750 subjects, a separate validation cohort made up of 90 to 150 different subjects was used. Study-wide findings and limitations: A later analysis lacked HLA typing for the validation cohort, so it scored co-occurrence in that cohort across all 110 or so repertoires. The classifier was reported to diagnose cytomegalovirus status with high specificity and sensitivity in both the original cohort and the validation cohort. Subsequent analysis determined that TCRs grouped into clusters in the first cohort also showed a tendency toward co-occurrence across the 120 or so validation repertoires, and 85% to 95% of cluster scores exceeded 0. According to the authors, the approach could potentially be generalized to other disease states and immunological phenotypes. Across donors, most TCR sequences were observed very rarely, whereas some public TCRs were present in many individuals. A few of the identified cytomegalovirus-associated TCR beta chains were confirmed in vitro to be specific for cytomegalovirus antigens. The study listed over 150 TCR beta chains as associated with cytomegalovirus.

The method behind the library was the immunoSEQ multiplex PCR assay. Turning to the authors' computational methods: A statistical classification framework was built for diagnosing cytomegalovirus status from the catalog of TCR beta chain sequences. The immuneACCESS repertoire file appears here via TCRdb, limited to in-frame rearrangements. These files lack a portion of the clones; in checked studies, under half of the deficit traces to unresolved V genes, and the cause of the others is not known. That table is the source of V, J and clone size, and D and trimming were worked out from the DNA. The sample table records some 140,000 clones; around 84% of these occur just once. 2% to 2.5% of the sample is held by the ten biggest clonotypes. The V and J ends are trimmed by 6 bases and 8 bases, leaving 13 bases between them. Including the terminal cysteine and phenylalanine, the CDR3 comprises 12 residues. Only the CDR3 DNA stays, 36 bases, in frame from base 1. CDR1 SNHLY and CDR2 FYNNEI were looked up in the germline V gene.

To note about this clone: What this receptor recognizes is not known. No much larger clonotype is one base removed from it; base qualities were not supplied.

The donors belonged to the validation cohort of approximately 130 subjects, which was separate from the approximately 700-subject first cohort. The clonotype originates from a human donor in good health. Recombination connected TRBV2 to TRBJ1-2; no D gene call is confident. The sample taken for sequencing was PBMCs. CDR3 region: CASRGGPGGYTF. DNA sequence: TGTGCCAGCAGAGGAGGCCCGGGGGGCTACACCTTC.